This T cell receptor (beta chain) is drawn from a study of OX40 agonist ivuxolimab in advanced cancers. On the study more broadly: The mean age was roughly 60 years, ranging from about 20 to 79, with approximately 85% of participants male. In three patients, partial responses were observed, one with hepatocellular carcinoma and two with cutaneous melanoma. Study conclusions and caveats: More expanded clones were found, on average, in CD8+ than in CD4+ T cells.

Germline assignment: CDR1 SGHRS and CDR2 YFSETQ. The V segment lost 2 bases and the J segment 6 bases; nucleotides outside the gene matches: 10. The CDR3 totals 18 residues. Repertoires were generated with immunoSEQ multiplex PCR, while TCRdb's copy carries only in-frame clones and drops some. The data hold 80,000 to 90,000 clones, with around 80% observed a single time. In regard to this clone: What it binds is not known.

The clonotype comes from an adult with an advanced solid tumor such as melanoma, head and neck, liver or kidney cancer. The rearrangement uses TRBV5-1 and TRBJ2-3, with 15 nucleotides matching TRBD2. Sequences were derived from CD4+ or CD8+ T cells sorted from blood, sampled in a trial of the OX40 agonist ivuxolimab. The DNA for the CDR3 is TGCGCCAGCAGCTTCGGACTAGCGGGGGGGCCACGCTCGGATACGCAGTATTTT. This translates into CASSFGLAGGPRSDTQYF.